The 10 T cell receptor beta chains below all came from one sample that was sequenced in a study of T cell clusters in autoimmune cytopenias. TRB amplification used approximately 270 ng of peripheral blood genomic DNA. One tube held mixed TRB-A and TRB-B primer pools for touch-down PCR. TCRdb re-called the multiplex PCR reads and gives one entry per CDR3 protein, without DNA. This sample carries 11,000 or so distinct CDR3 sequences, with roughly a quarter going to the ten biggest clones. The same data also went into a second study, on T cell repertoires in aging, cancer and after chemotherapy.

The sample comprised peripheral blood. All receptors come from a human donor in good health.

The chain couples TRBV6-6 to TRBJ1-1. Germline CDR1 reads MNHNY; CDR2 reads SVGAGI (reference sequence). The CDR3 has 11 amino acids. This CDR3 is CASKIGTEAFF.

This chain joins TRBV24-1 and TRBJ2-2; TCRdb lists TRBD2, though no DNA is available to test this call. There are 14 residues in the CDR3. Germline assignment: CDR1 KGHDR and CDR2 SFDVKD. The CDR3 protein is CATSVSGGSGELFF.

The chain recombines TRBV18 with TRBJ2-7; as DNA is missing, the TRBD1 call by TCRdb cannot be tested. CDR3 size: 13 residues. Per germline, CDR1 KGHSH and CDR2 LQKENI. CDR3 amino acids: CASSPGQNNEQYF.

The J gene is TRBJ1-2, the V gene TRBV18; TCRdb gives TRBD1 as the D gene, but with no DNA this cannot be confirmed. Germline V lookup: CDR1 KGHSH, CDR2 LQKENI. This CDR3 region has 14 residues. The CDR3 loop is CASSPGQGRDGYTF.

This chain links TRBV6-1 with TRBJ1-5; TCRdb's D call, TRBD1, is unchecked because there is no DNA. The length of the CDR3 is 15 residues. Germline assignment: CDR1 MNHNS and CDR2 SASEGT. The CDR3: CASRRPDSSNQPQHF.

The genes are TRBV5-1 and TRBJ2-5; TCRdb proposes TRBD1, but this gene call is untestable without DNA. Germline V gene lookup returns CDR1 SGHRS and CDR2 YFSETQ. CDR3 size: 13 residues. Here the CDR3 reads CASRLGTEGTQYF.

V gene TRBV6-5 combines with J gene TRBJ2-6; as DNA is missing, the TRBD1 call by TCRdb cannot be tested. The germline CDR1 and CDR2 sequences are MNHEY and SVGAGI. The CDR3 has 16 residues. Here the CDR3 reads CASSLGGASGANVLTF.

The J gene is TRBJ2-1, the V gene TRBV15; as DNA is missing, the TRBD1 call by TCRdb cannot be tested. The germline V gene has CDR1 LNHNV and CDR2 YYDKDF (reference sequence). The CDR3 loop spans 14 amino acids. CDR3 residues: CATRTGETYNEQFF.

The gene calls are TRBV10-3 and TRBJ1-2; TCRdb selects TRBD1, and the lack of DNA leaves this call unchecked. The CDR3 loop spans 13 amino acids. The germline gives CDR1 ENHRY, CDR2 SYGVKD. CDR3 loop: CATTEQGLYGYTF.

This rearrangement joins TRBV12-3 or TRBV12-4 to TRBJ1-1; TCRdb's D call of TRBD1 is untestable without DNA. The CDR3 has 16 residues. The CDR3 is CASSLFMGGTVTEAFF.